This T cell receptor beta chain was captured in a study of OX40 agonist ivuxolimab in advanced cancers. Regarding this clone: Its antigen is undetermined.

Points from the study as a whole: Researchers report that CD8+ T cells had, on average, more expanded clones than CD4+. Clonal expansion from baseline to week 6 occurred in both CD4+ and CD8+ T cells.

Data came from immunoSEQ multiplex PCR; TCRdb stores just in-frame clones and leaves some out. Seen here are tens of thousands of clones, more than 75% observed once, and the top ten hold about 0.68%. With 1 base removed from V and 2 bases from J, the gap between germline ends came to 12 bases. CDR1 and CDR2 (germline): MGHRA, YSYEKL. The CDR3 is made up of 15 amino acids. V usage is TRBV4-1 and J usage is TRBJ2-7; tentatively, D is TRBD2 (5 bases). The sample in question was CD4+ or CD8+ T cells sorted from blood, obtained in a trial of the OX40 agonist ivuxolimab. This receptor was obtained from an adult with an advanced solid tumor such as melanoma, head and neck, liver or kidney cancer. The DNA for the CDR3 is TGCGCCAGCAGCCAAGGTCAAGGAGGAACCTACGAGCAGTACTTC. Translating it yields CASSQGQGGTYEQYF.